This T cell receptor beta chain was profiled in a study of blood T cell repertoires in COVID-19. There are 17 residues in the CDR3. Germline V gene lookup returns CDR1 LNHDA and CDR2 SQIVND (reference sequence). V shed 4 bases and J shed 0 bases, with 16 bases lying between them. Sequenced by immunoSEQ multiplex PCR; TCRdb stores in-frame clones only, minus some. The table includes some 150,000 clones, 80% to 90% detected once. This TCR was recovered from a woman in her sixties or seventies who had recovered from COVID-19. The chain uses TRBV19 and TRBJ1-5, with TRBD1 as a possible D gene (6 bases). Sequenced input: peripheral blood. The CDR3 sequence is CASSSRPGQFSNQPQHF. The CDR3 DNA is TGTGCCAGTAGTAGCCGCCCCGGACAGTTTAGCAATCAGCCCCAGCATTTT.